Each of the 19 T cell receptor beta chains below was sequenced from the same sample in a study of T cells in Graves' hyperthyroidism and ophthalmopathy. Authors of the study amplified TCR beta CDR3 regions from RNA transcripts. Using the HTBI primer set, a first-round RT-PCR was run on the TCR CDR3. In TCRdb, the multiplex PCR reads were re-called with MiXCR into one record per CDR3 protein. The sample records under 700,000 distinct CDR3 sequences, over 15% being singletons. Input material: blood. All receptors come from a woman aged 18-29 years with Graves' hyperthyroidism.

The CDR3 region has the DNA TGTGCCAGCACCTTCTACACCGGGGAGCTGTTTTTT. Translated, it gives CASTFYTGELFF. The V gene is TRBV11-3, the J gene TRBJ2-2; D call uncertain. V was cut by 7 bases and J by 3 bases, with 6 bases left in between. The V gene's germline CDR1 is SGHNT and CDR2 YENEEA. The CDR3 consists of 12 residues.

This clonotype was counted between two and nine times. The V and J genes are TRBV20-1 and TRBJ2-1, with D possibly being TRBD1 or TRBD2 (5 bases each). The V gene lost 1 base and the J gene lost 0 bases, with 10 bases spanning the gap. Germline V CDR1 and CDR2: DFQATT, SNEGSKA (reference sequence). This CDR3 is 15 amino acids long. CDR3 protein: CSARGRGRSYNEQFF. CDR3 nucleotide sequence: TGCAGTGCTAGAGGTCGGGGCCGCTCCTACAATGAGCAGTTCTTC.

This clonotype was counted many times. In nucleotides, the CDR3 is TGTGCCAGCAGTGAATGGGGCACATCTAGCACAGATACGCAGTATTTT. This encodes CASSEWGTSSTDTQYF. This chain links TRBV2 with TRBJ2-3, with D maybe TRBD1 (5 bases). The CDR3 is 16 amino acids. Trimming pared 2 bases from V and 0 bases from J, leaving 12 bases between. CDR1 SNHLY and CDR2 FYNNEI come from the germline V gene.

A word on this clonotype: A much more abundant neighbour one base away suggests this may be a read error. The chain joins TRBV6-5 to TRBJ2-1; the D is unclear. Germline-derived CDR1 and CDR2 are MNHEY and SVGAGI. V was cut by 6 bases and J by 8 bases, with 17 bases left in between. The CDR3 runs to 14 residues. The CDR3 spells CASSQEVVDDEQFF. The CDR3 DNA reads TGTGCCAGCAGCCAAGAAGTGGTAGACGATGAGCAGTTCTTC.

This clonotype was observed a handful of times. The chain has TRBV28 and TRBJ1-2; D is undetermined. The CDR3 sequence is 9 residues long. Germline V gene sequence: CDR1 MDHEN, CDR2 SYDVKM. Trimming stripped 10 bases from V and 8 bases from J, with 8 bases between. In DNA form, the CDR3 reads TGTGCCATCCATAACGGCTACACCTTC. It is translated as CAIHNGYTF.

This chain links TRBV19 with TRBJ2-1; TRBD2 matches at 10 bases. V shed 1 base and J 9 bases; nucleotides not matched to a gene: 6. The CDR3 is 15 amino acids. CDR1 and CDR2 from the germline V gene are LNHDA and SQIVND (reference sequence). CDR3 sequence reads: CASSIGASGSTEQFF. For the CDR3, the DNA is TGTGCCAGTAGTATAGGGGCTAGCGGGAGTACTGAGCAGTTCTTC.

The chain couples TRBV25-1 to TRBJ1-2; TRBD1 matches 9 bases. The V gene end was trimmed by 5 bases and the J gene end by 6 bases; junction bases not matched to a gene: 7. The germline CDR1 and CDR2 sequences are MGHDK and SYGVNS. The CDR3 has 14 residues. The CDR3 DNA is TGTGCCAGCAGTAAAACCGGGACAGGGCATGGCTACACCTTC. Its translation is CASSKTGTGHGYTF.

The table lists this clonotype with many counts. The genes are TRBV5-1 and TRBJ1-1; D is undetermined. Germline loops: CDR1 SGHRS, CDR2 YFSETQ. V lost 1 base and J 5 bases, leaving 15 bases between the germline ends. The CDR3 has 15 amino acids. The CDR3 DNA sequence: TGCGCCAGCAGCTTGAGTTCTGTACGAGAGACTGAAGCTTTCTTT. It encodes CASSLSSVRETEAFF.

There are many counts of this clonotype. The chain recombines TRBV12-3 or TRBV12-4 with TRBJ2-5, with 7 bases that match TRBD1. Unmatched junction bases numbered 9, after V lost 5 bases and J lost 6 bases. This CDR3 is 14 amino acids long. This CDR3 reads CASSRDSRGKTQYF. The CDR3 nucleotides are TGTGCCAGCAGTCGGGACAGCCGAGGAAAGACCCAGTACTTC.

This clonotype was picked up a small number of times. The rearrangement joins TRBV9 to TRBJ1-1; 7 positions agree with TRBD1. CDR1 is SGDLS and CDR2 is YYNGEE in the germline V gene. This CDR3 region has 16 residues. With V trimmed by 2 bases and J by 1 base, 8 bases remained unmatched. The CDR3 spells CASSVSSTGPNTEAFF. The CDR3 DNA follows: TGTGCCAGCAGCGTCAGTTCGACAGGGCCGAACACTGAAGCTTTCTTT.

This clonotype was seen at least ten times. The rearrangement links TRBV18 to TRBJ2-3; D gene uncertain. CDR1 is KGHSH and CDR2 is LQKENI in the germline V gene. This CDR3 has 11 amino acids. V lost 8 bases, J lost 2 bases, and 5 bases lay in between. CDR3 loop: CASSPTDTQYF. DNA for the CDR3: TGTGCCAGCAGCCCCACAGATACGCAGTATTTT.

This rearrangement joins TRBV28 to TRBJ2-7, with TRBD2 matching over 8 bases. Looked up from germline, CDR1 is MDHEN and CDR2 is SYDVKM. The CDR3 covers 16 residues. The junction had 7 bases not matched to a gene; V was cut back by 3 bases and J by 0 bases. The CDR3 DNA follows: TGTGCCAGCAGTTTTCAGGCTAGCGGGTTCTCCTACGAGCAGTACTTC. Translated: CASSFQASGFSYEQYF.

This clonotype was observed a few times. V gene TRBV10-2 combines with J gene TRBJ2-7; D is unresolved. V lost 6 bases to trimming and J lost 0 bases, with 9 bases between them. The CDR3 is made up of 13 amino acids. CDR1 is WSHSY, CDR2 SAAADI, per germline. The DNA of the CDR3 is TGCGCCAGCAGGGAAGTTAGCTCCTACGAGCAGTACTTC. Translating gives CASREVSSYEQYF.

At least ten counts were recorded for this clonotype. The chain carries TRBV6-2 or TRBV6-3 and TRBJ1-4, with a weak D call TRBD1 (6 bases). The CDR3 totals 17 residues. Deletions cut 5 bases from V and 0 bases from J, with 16 bases between. Germline values: CDR1 MNHEY, CDR2 SVGEGT. Written as DNA, the CDR3 is TGTGCCAGCAGTCGTTGGACAGTAATCGCAACTAATGAAAAACTGTTTTTT. Translation: CASSRWTVIATNEKLFF.

As regards this clonotype: This clone may be a read error of a much larger clone one base away. V usage is TRBV11-3 and J usage is TRBJ2-5; D is perhaps TRBD1 or TRBD2 (5 bases each). This CDR3 spans 15 amino acids. In germline, CDR1 is SGHNT, CDR2 YENEEA. Here the CDR3 DNA reads TGTGCCAGCAGCTTAGGCCAGGGACCTGAAGAGACCCGGTACTTC. The encoded protein is CASSLGQGPEETRYF. Filled out from reference TRBV11-3 and TRBJ2-5, the complete variable domain reads EAGVVQSPRYKIIEKKQPVAFWCNPISGHNTLYWYLQNLGQGPELLIRYENEEAVDDSQLPKDRFSAERLKGVDSTLKIQPAELGDSAVYLCASSLGQGPEETRYFGPGTRLLVL.

This clonotype was observed at least ten times. This chain connects TRBV2 to TRBJ1-2; D is unclear. This CDR3 region has 14 residues. The V and J ends lost 2 bases and 4 bases respectively, with 11 bases between them. Germline V lookup: CDR1 SNHLY, CDR2 FYNNEI. CDR3 DNA sequence: TGTGCCAGCAGTGAAAGAGTGATGTCCTATGGCTACACCTTC. It yields the protein CASSERVMSYGYTF. The full variable domain, with the rest looked up from reference TRBV2 and TRBJ1-2, is EPEVTQTPSHQVTQMGQEVILRCVPISNHLYFYWYRQILGQKVEFLVSFYNNEISEKSEIFDDQFSVERPDGSNFTLKIRSTKLEDSAMYFCASSERVMSYGYTFGSGTRLTVV.

This sequence joins TRBV7-8 and TRBJ1-1, with 8 bases fitting TRBD1. Per the germline V gene, CDR1 is SGHVS and CDR2 is FQNEAQ. This CDR3 comprises 17 residues. The ends lost 2 bases at V and 0 bases at J; junction bases unmatched: 8. This CDR3 reads CASSLSLDRAMNTEAFF. CDR3 coding DNA: TGTGCCAGCAGCTTAAGTTTGGACAGGGCGATGAACACTGAAGCTTTCTTT.

The chain joins TRBV12-3 or TRBV12-4 to TRBJ2-5; 12 nucleotides match TRBD1. The V segment lost 5 bases and the J segment 2 bases; nucleotides outside the gene matches: 9. The CDR3 is made up of 17 amino acids. The CDR3 sequence is CASSSRDRGRRQETQYF. The CDR3, as DNA: TGTGCCAGCAGTAGCCGGGACAGGGGGCGCAGGCAAGAGACCCAGTACTTC.

This clonotype was recorded many times. The rearrangement joins TRBV3-1 to TRBJ2-7; TRBD1 or TRBD2 may be the D gene (6 bases each). Germline V gene lookup returns CDR1 LGHDT and CDR2 YNNKEL (reference sequence). The CDR3 sequence is 17 residues long. The V gene lost 3 bases and the J gene lost 2 bases, with 20 bases spanning the gap. The CDR3 DNA follows: TGTGCCAGCAGCCACTTCGGAAAGGGGGGAACGGCCTACGAGCAGTACTTC. This sequence encodes CASSHFGKGGTAYEQYF.